This T cell receptor beta chain was documented in a study of response to subunit inactivated influenza vaccine. This clonotype was seen only a few times. TCRdb reprocessed the RT-PCR reads with MiXCR, giving one entry per CDR3 protein. The sample consists of some 570,000 distinct CDR3 sequences, 11% of them appearing once. Germline CDR1 is LNHNV and CDR2 is YYDKDF (reference sequence). The length of the CDR3 is 15 residues. The trim removed 5 bases at V and 0 bases at J, leaving 4 bases unmatched. These data also featured in a second study, about T cells expressing NK-cell markers. From that study: The TCR beta cDNA came from 5'RACE template switching with UMIs. The eight sequenced donors comprised seven who were HCMV-seropositive and one who was seronegative. The dominant NKG2C+ clonotypes represented about 1.0-8% of CD8+ T cells in over 5 donors. A few donors likewise had their CD3+CD56-NKG2C+ fraction led by these clonotypes. The study left the HCMV specificity of expanded NKG2C+ T cell clones unresolved.

The rearrangement uses TRBV15 and TRBJ1-3, with 7 bases matching TRBD1. This sequence was found in a man aged 50 to 59 who received an inactivated influenza vaccine. The sample in question was PBMCs from blood, obtained on the day of vaccination. The CDR3 DNA sequence: TGTGCCACCAGCGAGGGGGCCATCTCTGGAAACACCATATATTTT. Translating gives CATSEGAISGNTIYF.